Here is one T cell receptor (beta chain) with its context. Its antigen is currently unknown. V lost 6 bases and J 8 bases, leaving 13 bases between the germline ends. The CDR3 runs to 12 residues. Looked up from germline, CDR1 is MNHNY and CDR2 is SVGAGI (reference sequence). The data belong to a study of OX40 agonist ivuxolimab in advanced cancers. Overall study findings and caveats: At 0.1 to 3.0 mg/kg and by week 6, CD4+ and CD8+ T cells in the blood had expanded clonally.

Sequenced by immunoSEQ multiplex PCR; TCRdb stores in-frame clones only, minus some. The profile shows under 70,000 clones, 92% of them singletons. The clonotype comes from an adult with an advanced solid tumor such as melanoma, head and neck, liver or kidney cancer. This sample comprised CD4+ or CD8+ T cells sorted from blood, obtained in a trial of the OX40 agonist ivuxolimab. The V call is TRBV6-6, the J call TRBJ1-2; D is unresolved. CDR3 sequence: CASRTLLGGYTF. The CDR3, as DNA: TGTGCCAGCAGGACGCTATTGGGGGGCTACACCTTC.